This entry features one T cell receptor beta chain sequence. Its antigen is not known. Trimming at V came to 5 bases and at J to 9 bases, leaving 7 bases not matched to a gene. CDR3 length equals 13 residues. Looked up from germline, CDR1 is SGHAT and CDR2 is FQNNGV. The data were produced by immunoSEQ multiplex PCR, yet TCRdb's version contains in-frame clones alone and is incomplete. Of 20,000 to 25,000 clones listed, 89% were seen once; the top ten hold about a fifth. The sample is drawn from a study of T cells in localized non-small cell lung cancer. Notes on the study in general: Uninvolved neighboring lung showed the greatest T cell clonality, exceeding tumor. Researchers found a median around 61 of the top 100 tumor clones in adjacent lung.

This TCR came from a man aged 40 to 70 with stage I squamous cell lung carcinoma. This specimen consisted of peripheral blood, obtained before any cancer treatment. V gene TRBV11-2 combines with J gene TRBJ2-4; 7 positions agree with TRBD1. The DNA of the CDR3 is TGTGCCAGCAGCCTGACAGGGTCGGGCATTCAGTACTTC. This codes for CASSLTGSGIQYF. Together with reference TRBV11-2 and TRBJ2-4, the CDR3 gives the full variable domain: EAGVAQSPRYKIIEKRQSVAFWCNPISGHATLYWYQQILGQGPKLLIQFQNNGVVDDSQLPKDRFSAERLKGVDSTLKIQPAKLEDSAVYLCASSLTGSGIQYFGAGTRLSVL.